These T cell receptor beta chains were read from a single sample in a study of early T cells in non-severe SARS-CoV-2 infection. TCRdb recomputed calls from the 5' RACE reads with MiXCR, one row per CDR3 protein. The profile shows approximately 50,000 distinct CDR3 sequences, around 10% of them singletons. Sample: whole blood. These receptors all stem from an adult who was a healthcare worker with PCR-confirmed SARS-CoV-2 infection or an uninfected control (not recorded which). Each CDR3 is given with its conserved first and last residue. Fields, in order: J gene, V gene, clone size, D gene, CDR3 protein, CDR3 DNA. A D gene is named only where the DNA matches it firmly. A clone size is listed for some rows: how often the clone was seen (once, few, many), or a class if it is expanded.

j_call: TRBJ2-7
v_call: TRBV7-8
clone_size: once
d_call: .
cdr3_aa: CASSLALREQYF
cdr3_nt: TGTGCCAGCAGCTTAGCGCTCAGGGAGCAGTACTTC

j_call: TRBJ1-4
v_call: TRBV7-9
clone_size: few
d_call: TRBD1
cdr3_aa: CASSLPVHGAGGPPTNEKLFF
cdr3_nt: TGTGCCAGCAGCTTACCAGTGCACGGGGCAGGGGGTCCCCCAACTAATGAAAAACTGTTTTTT

j_call: TRBJ1-1
v_call: TRBV29-1
clone_size: .
d_call: .
cdr3_aa: CSVDFGMNTEAFF
cdr3_nt: TGCAGCGTTGATTTTGGGATGAACACTGAAGCTTTCTTT

j_call: TRBJ2-7
v_call: TRBV12-3/TRBV12-4
clone_size: many
d_call: .
cdr3_aa: CASSLGLNEQYF
cdr3_nt: TGTGCCAGCAGTTTGGGGTTAAACGAGCAGTACTTC

j_call: TRBJ2-1
v_call: TRBV2
clone_size: once
d_call: .
cdr3_aa: CASSGRLPPYNEQFF
cdr3_nt: TGTGCCAGCAGTGGTAGACTTCCCCCCTACAATGAGCAGTTCTTC

j_call: TRBJ2-1
v_call: TRBV5-6
clone_size: many
d_call: .
cdr3_aa: CASSLGPDNEQFF
cdr3_nt: TGTGCCAGCAGCTTGGGGCCCGACAATGAGCAGTTCTTC

j_call: TRBJ2-3
v_call: TRBV7-9
clone_size: many
d_call: .
cdr3_aa: CASSLARDHTQYF
cdr3_nt: TGTGCCAGCAGCTTAGCAAGGGACCATACGCAGTATTTT

j_call: TRBJ2-3
v_call: TRBV3-1
clone_size: .
d_call: .
cdr3_aa: CASSQDRGDTQYF
cdr3_nt: TGTGCCAGCAGCCAAGATCGAGGAGATACGCAGTATTTT

j_call: TRBJ1-4
v_call: TRBV4-2
clone_size: many
d_call: .
cdr3_aa: CASSQDRLSNEKLFF
cdr3_nt: TGTGCCAGCAGCCAAGATCGGCTAAGTAATGAAAAACTGTTTTTT

j_call: TRBJ2-5
v_call: TRBV7-3
clone_size: many
d_call: TRBD1
cdr3_aa: CASSIDRGLQETQYF
cdr3_nt: TGTGCCAGCAGCATCGACAGGGGACTTCAAGAGACCCAGTACTTC

j_call: TRBJ1-1
v_call: TRBV6-5
clone_size: many
d_call: .
cdr3_aa: CASSLAGVTEAFF
cdr3_nt: TGTGCCAGCAGCTTAGCAGGGGTCACTGAAGCTTTCTTT

j_call: TRBJ2-3
v_call: TRBV28
clone_size: many
d_call: TRBD1
cdr3_aa: CASTQGQGDTDTQYF
cdr3_nt: TGTGCCAGCACGCAGGGACAGGGGGACACAGATACGCAGTATTTT

j_call: TRBJ2-1
v_call: TRBV25-1
clone_size: many
d_call: TRBD2
cdr3_aa: CASSGPQGLAGTQFF
cdr3_nt: TGTGCCAGCAGTGGGCCCCAAGGACTAGCGGGGACGCAGTTCTTC

j_call: TRBJ2-1
v_call: TRBV2
clone_size: few
d_call: .
cdr3_aa: CASSGAWYNEQFF
cdr3_nt: TGTGCCAGCAGTGGGGCTTGGTACAATGAGCAGTTCTTC

j_call: TRBJ1-1
v_call: TRBV28
clone_size: many
d_call: TRBD1
cdr3_aa: CASSVSSTGLNTEAFF
cdr3_nt: TGTGCCAGCAGTGTTTCCTCGACAGGGCTTAACACTGAAGCTTTCTTT

j_call: TRBJ2-1
v_call: TRBV7-3
clone_size: few
d_call: .
cdr3_aa: CASSLSSGNHNEQFF
cdr3_nt: TGTGCCAGCAGCTTATCCTCCGGAAATCACAATGAGCAGTTCTTC

j_call: TRBJ1-2
v_call: TRBV6-5
clone_size: .
d_call: .
cdr3_aa: CASSQKGQTEKAKANYGYTF
cdr3_nt: TGTGCCAGCAGTCAAAAAGGACAGACCGAAAAAGCAAAAGCTAACTATGGCTACACCTTC

j_call: TRBJ1-6
v_call: TRBV30
clone_size: .
d_call: TRBD1
cdr3_aa: CAWSAGQGLYNSPLHF
cdr3_nt: TGTGCCTGGAGTGCCGGACAGGGACTATATAATTCACCCCTCCACTTT

j_call: TRBJ2-3
v_call: TRBV7-3
clone_size: many
d_call: .
cdr3_aa: CASSPTRDTQYF
cdr3_nt: TGTGCCAGCAGTCCCACTCGGGATACGCAGTATTTT

j_call: TRBJ2-1
v_call: TRBV3-1
clone_size: many
d_call: .
cdr3_aa: CASSPTMGRDEQFF
cdr3_nt: TGTGCCAGCAGCCCGACTATGGGTCGCGATGAGCAGTTCTTC

j_call: TRBJ1-3
v_call: TRBV14
clone_size: few
d_call: .
cdr3_aa: CASSQDPPGQPISGNTIYF
cdr3_nt: TGTGCCAGCAGCCAAGATCCCCCAGGACAACCGATCTCTGGAAACACCATATATTTT

j_call: TRBJ2-5
v_call: TRBV11-2
clone_size: many
d_call: .
cdr3_aa: CASSLDFGAAGEETQYF
cdr3_nt: TGTGCCAGCAGCTTAGATTTTGGGGCAGCAGGAGAGGAGACCCAGTACTTC

j_call: TRBJ2-7
v_call: TRBV10-3
clone_size: .
d_call: .
cdr3_aa: CAISDIRVEQYF
cdr3_nt: TGTGCCATCAGTGATATAAGGGTCGAGCAGTACTTC

j_call: TRBJ2-6
v_call: TRBV27
clone_size: many
d_call: .
cdr3_aa: CASSDLSGANVLTF
cdr3_nt: TGTGCCAGCAGTGACCTCTCTGGGGCCAACGTCCTGACTTTC

j_call: TRBJ2-3
v_call: TRBV20-1
clone_size: few
d_call: .
cdr3_aa: CSARRRSPDTQYF
cdr3_nt: TGCAGTGCTAGACGGCGATCACCAGATACGCAGTATTTT

j_call: TRBJ2-7
v_call: TRBV7-6
clone_size: few
d_call: TRBD2
cdr3_aa: CASSLSGRASSYEQYF
cdr3_nt: TGTGCCAGCAGCTTAAGCGGGAGGGCCAGCTCCTACGAGCAGTACTTC

j_call: TRBJ2-7
v_call: TRBV6-5
clone_size: many
d_call: TRBD1
cdr3_aa: CASSYTQTGGIPYEQYF
cdr3_nt: TGTGCCAGCAGTTACACCCAGACAGGGGGTATTCCCTACGAGCAGTACTTC

j_call: TRBJ1-1
v_call: TRBV12-3/TRBV12-4
clone_size: many
d_call: TRBD1
cdr3_aa: CASGDRGPADTEAFF
cdr3_nt: TGTGCCAGCGGGGACAGGGGACCAGCGGACACTGAAGCTTTCTTT

j_call: TRBJ2-1
v_call: TRBV9
clone_size: many
d_call: TRBD2
cdr3_aa: CASSVVPSGGVGYNEQFF
cdr3_nt: TGTGCCAGCAGCGTAGTCCCCTCGGGGGGAGTGGGGTACAATGAGCAGTTCTTC

j_call: TRBJ2-7
v_call: TRBV27
clone_size: many
d_call: TRBD2
cdr3_aa: CASSSGLKRDEQYF
cdr3_nt: TGTGCCAGCAGTTCGGGACTAAAGAGGGACGAGCAGTACTTC

j_call: TRBJ1-5
v_call: TRBV6-1
clone_size: many
d_call: .
cdr3_aa: CASSEGGSFVYLSNQPQHF
cdr3_nt: TGTGCCAGCAGTGAAGGTGGCAGCTTCGTTTATCTTAGCAATCAGCCCCAGCATTTT

j_call: TRBJ1-4
v_call: TRBV20-1
clone_size: .
d_call: .
cdr3_aa: CSAPHREANEKLFF
cdr3_nt: TGCAGTGCTCCACACAGGGAGGCTAATGAAAAACTGTTTTTT

j_call: TRBJ2-7
v_call: TRBV20-1
clone_size: many
d_call: TRBD2
cdr3_aa: CSASGLAGKKKAYEQYF
cdr3_nt: TGCAGTGCTAGTGGGCTAGCGGGAAAAAAAAAGGCCTACGAGCAGTACTTC

j_call: TRBJ2-5
v_call: TRBV29-1
clone_size: few
d_call: .
cdr3_aa: CSVVGLRGTQYF
cdr3_nt: TGCAGCGTTGTTGGCCTGAGGGGGACCCAGTACTTC

j_call: TRBJ1-5
v_call: TRBV6-5
clone_size: .
d_call: TRBD1
cdr3_aa: CASSLRTGVQPQHF
cdr3_nt: TGTGCCAGCAGCTTACGGACAGGGGTCCAGCCCCAGCATTTT

j_call: TRBJ1-5
v_call: TRBV20-1
clone_size: few
d_call: .
cdr3_aa: CSAGHLNQPQHF
cdr3_nt: TGCAGTGCCGGACACCTCAATCAGCCCCAGCATTTT

j_call: TRBJ2-2
v_call: TRBV14
clone_size: many
d_call: .
cdr3_aa: CASSHRSVTGELFF
cdr3_nt: TGTGCCAGCAGCCACAGGAGTGTCACCGGGGAGCTGTTTTTT

j_call: TRBJ2-1
v_call: TRBV28
clone_size: .
d_call: TRBD1
cdr3_aa: CASSFLTGDWDYNEQFF
cdr3_nt: TGTGCCAGCAGTTTCCTAACAGGGGATTGGGATTACAATGAGCAGTTCTTC

j_call: TRBJ2-1
v_call: TRBV13
clone_size: .
d_call: TRBD2
cdr3_aa: CASSPMGTSGMDEQFF
cdr3_nt: TGTGCCAGCAGCCCTATGGGGACTAGCGGGATGGATGAGCAGTTCTTC

j_call: TRBJ2-7
v_call: TRBV7-9
clone_size: .
d_call: .
cdr3_aa: CASSLGQEYYEQYF
cdr3_nt: TGTGCCAGCAGCTTAGGACAGGAGTACTACGAGCAGTACTTC

j_call: TRBJ2-7
v_call: TRBV7-3
clone_size: many
d_call: .
cdr3_aa: CASSPQSGTYEQYF
cdr3_nt: TGTGCCAGCAGCCCTCAATCTGGAACCTACGAGCAGTACTTC

j_call: TRBJ1-6
v_call: TRBV25-1
clone_size: many
d_call: TRBD1
cdr3_aa: CASSVNRGGVFSPLHF
cdr3_nt: TGTGCCAGCAGTGTCAACAGGGGAGGGGTATTCTCACCCCTCCACTTT

j_call: TRBJ2-1
v_call: TRBV20-1
clone_size: .
d_call: .
cdr3_aa: CSTEGGAYNEQFF
cdr3_nt: TGCAGTACCGAGGGCGGGGCCTACAATGAGCAGTTCTTC

j_call: TRBJ2-1
v_call: TRBV6-5
clone_size: few
d_call: .
cdr3_aa: CASSYDTGTGYNEQFF
cdr3_nt: TGTGCCAGCAGTTACGATACAGGGACGGGGTACAATGAGCAGTTCTTC

j_call: TRBJ2-3
v_call: TRBV14
clone_size: .
d_call: .
cdr3_aa: CASSQSVDFTDTQYF
cdr3_nt: TGTGCCAGCAGCCAGAGCGTAGACTTCACAGATACGCAGTATTTT

j_call: TRBJ1-5
v_call: TRBV18
clone_size: few
d_call: .
cdr3_aa: CASSPEVTAGGPQHF
cdr3_nt: TGTGCCAGCTCACCAGAGGTAACAGCGGGAGGGCCCCAGCATTTT

j_call: TRBJ2-1
v_call: TRBV29-1
clone_size: few
d_call: .
cdr3_aa: CSVEARASYNEQFF
cdr3_nt: TGCAGCGTTGAAGCTAGGGCCTCCTACAATGAGCAGTTCTTC

j_call: TRBJ1-5
v_call: TRBV7-6
clone_size: many
d_call: .
cdr3_aa: CASSRGRGLGNQPQHF
cdr3_nt: TGTGCCAGCAGCCGGGGGCGGGGGCTTGGCAATCAGCCCCAGCATTTT

j_call: TRBJ1-5
v_call: TRBV6-5
clone_size: .
d_call: .
cdr3_aa: CASSYSNNQPQHF
cdr3_nt: TGTGCCAGCAGTTACTCCAACAATCAGCCCCAGCATTTT